A single sample is the source of the 2 T cell receptor beta chains below, sequenced in a study of read filtering for tumor transcriptome and immune sequencing (TCRdb year 2020). Instrument used: Illumina HiSeq 4000. The Immunoverse kit was used to build TCR libraries from roughly 370 ng RNA, with molecular barcoded adaptors covering alpha/delta and beta/gamma chains. The raw public reads went through TCRdb reprocessing: fastp at Q25, MiXCR clone calling, in-frame beta chains kept. One record per CDR3 amino acid sequence lists the most common genes and DNA. The sample profile shows tens of thousands of distinct CDR3 sequences; approximately 19% of them were found once. The ten largest clonotypes hold roughly 13% of the sample. Sequencing used a population of CD138-negative cells sorted from bone marrow. Sample cell subset or site, as interpreted from the label and publication: bone marrow mononuclear cells depleted of CD138+ plasma/myeloma cells by negative magnetic selection. These receptors were collected from a donor at least 40 years old with multiple myeloma.

This clonotype was found many times. The chain couples TRBV3-1 to TRBJ2-1, with 12 bases that match TRBD2. V shed 1 base, J shed 10 bases, and the junction held 5 bases outside the gene matches. Germline values: CDR1 LGHDT, CDR2 YNNKEL (reference sequence). This CDR3 contains 15 residues. In nucleotides, the CDR3 is TGTGCCAGCAGCCAAGCTAGCGGGAGGGCCGAAGAGCAGTTCTTC. Translation gives CASSQASGRAEEQFF.

As regards this clonotype: A clone one base away is much larger, so this may be a read error. The chain joins TRBV6-1 to TRBJ2-5; D may be TRBD1 (6 bases). The germline V and J ends were trimmed by 5 bases and 4 bases, with 23 bases remaining between them. The CDR3 length is 17 residues. Germline-derived CDR1 and CDR2 are MNHNS and SASEGT. In nucleotides, the CDR3 is TGTGCCAGCAGTTACTCGAACCCGAGGGTGACAGGAGAGACCCAGTACTTC. Its translation: CASSYSNPRVTGETQYF.